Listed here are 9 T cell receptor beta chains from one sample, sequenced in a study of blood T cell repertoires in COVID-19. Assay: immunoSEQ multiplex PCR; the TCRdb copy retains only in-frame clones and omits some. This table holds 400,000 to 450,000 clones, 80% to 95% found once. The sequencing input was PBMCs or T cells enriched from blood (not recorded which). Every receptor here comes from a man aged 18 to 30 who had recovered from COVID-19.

CDR3 protein: CASSSTSVSYEQYF. The CDR3 DNA reads as TGTGCCAGCAGTTCAACTAGTGTCTCCTACGAGCAGTACTTC. The chain uses TRBV2 and TRBJ2-7; TRBD2 might be the D (5 bases). Deletions cut 5 bases from V and 0 bases from J, with 11 bases between. The CDR3 contains 14 residues. Germline V gene data show CDR1 as SNHLY and CDR2 as FYNNEI.

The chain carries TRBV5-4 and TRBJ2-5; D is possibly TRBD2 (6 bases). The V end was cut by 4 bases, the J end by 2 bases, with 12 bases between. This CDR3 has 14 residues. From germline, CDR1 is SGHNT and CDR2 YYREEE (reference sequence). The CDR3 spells CASSGGTAQETQYF. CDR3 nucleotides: TGTGCCAGCAGCGGCGGGACGGCTCAAGAGACCCAGTACTTC.

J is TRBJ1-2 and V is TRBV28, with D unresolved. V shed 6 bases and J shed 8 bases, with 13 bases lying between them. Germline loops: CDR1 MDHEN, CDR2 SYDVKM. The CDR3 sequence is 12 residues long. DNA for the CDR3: TGTGCCAGCAGACCCGGTGGCGGGGGCTACACCTTC. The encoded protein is CASRPGGGGYTF.

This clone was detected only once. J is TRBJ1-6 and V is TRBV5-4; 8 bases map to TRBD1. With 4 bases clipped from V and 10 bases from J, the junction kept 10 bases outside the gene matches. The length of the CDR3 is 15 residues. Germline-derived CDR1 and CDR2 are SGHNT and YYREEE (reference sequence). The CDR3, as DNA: TGTGCCAGCAGCCCCGGACAGGGCAGGCTCTCACCCCTCCACTTT. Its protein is CASSPGQGRLSPLHF.

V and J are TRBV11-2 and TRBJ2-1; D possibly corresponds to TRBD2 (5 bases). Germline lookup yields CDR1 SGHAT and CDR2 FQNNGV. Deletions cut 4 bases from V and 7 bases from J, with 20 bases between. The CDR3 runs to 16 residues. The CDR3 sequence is CASSSIGGRYANEQFF. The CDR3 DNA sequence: TGTGCCAGCAGCTCCATTGGCGGGCGCTACGCAAATGAGCAGTTCTTC.

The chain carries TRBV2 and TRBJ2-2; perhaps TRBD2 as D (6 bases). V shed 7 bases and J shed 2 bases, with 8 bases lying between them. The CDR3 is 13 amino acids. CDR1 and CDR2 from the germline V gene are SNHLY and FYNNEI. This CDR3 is CASMGGNTGELFF. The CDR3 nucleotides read TGTGCCAGCATGGGAGGTAACACCGGGGAGCTGTTTTTT.

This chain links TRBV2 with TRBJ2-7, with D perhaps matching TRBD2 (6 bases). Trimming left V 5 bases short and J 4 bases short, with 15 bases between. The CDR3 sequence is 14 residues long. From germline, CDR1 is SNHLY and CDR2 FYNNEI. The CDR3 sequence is CASSSGTLNYEQYF. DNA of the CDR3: TGTGCCAGCAGTTCCGGGACTCTAAATTACGAGCAGTACTTC.

The CDR3: CVSGSSYEQYF. CDR3 sequence (DNA): TGTGTTAGCGGGAGTTCTTACGAGCAGTACTTC. The chain has TRBV28 and TRBJ2-7, with 9 bases aligning to TRBD2. The CDR3 is 11 residues long. Per the germline V gene, CDR1 is MDHEN and CDR2 is SYDVKM. The whole variable domain, remainder taken from reference TRBV28 and TRBJ2-7, is DVKVTQSSRYLVKRTGEKVFLECVQDMDHENMFWYRQDPGLGLRLIYFSYDVKMKEKGDIPEGYSVSREKKERFSLILESASTNQTSMYLCVSGSSYEQYFGPGTRLTVT.

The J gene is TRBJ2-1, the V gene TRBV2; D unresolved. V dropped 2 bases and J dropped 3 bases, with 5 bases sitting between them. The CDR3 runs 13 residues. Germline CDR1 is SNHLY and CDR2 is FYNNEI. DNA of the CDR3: TGTGCCAGCAGTGAACTCCGCTACAATGAGCAGTTCTTC. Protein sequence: CASSELRYNEQFF.